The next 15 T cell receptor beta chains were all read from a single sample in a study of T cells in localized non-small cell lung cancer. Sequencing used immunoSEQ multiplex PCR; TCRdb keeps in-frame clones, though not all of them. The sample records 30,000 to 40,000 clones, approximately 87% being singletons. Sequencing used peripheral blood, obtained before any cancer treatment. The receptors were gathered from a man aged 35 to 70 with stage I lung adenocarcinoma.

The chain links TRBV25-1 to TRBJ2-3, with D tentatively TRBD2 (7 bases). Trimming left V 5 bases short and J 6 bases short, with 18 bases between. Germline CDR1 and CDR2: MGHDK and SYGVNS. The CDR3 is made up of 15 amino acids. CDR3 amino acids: CASSRGGLGVDTQYF. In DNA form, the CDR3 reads TGTGCCAGCAGTCGCGGGGGCCTCGGCGTCGATACGCAGTATTTT.

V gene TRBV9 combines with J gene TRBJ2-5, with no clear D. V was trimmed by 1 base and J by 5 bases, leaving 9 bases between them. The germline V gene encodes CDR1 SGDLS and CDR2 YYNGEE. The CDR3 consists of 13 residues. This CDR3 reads CASSVSGSETQYF. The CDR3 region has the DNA TGTGCCAGCAGCGTATCCGGTTCGGAGACCCAGTACTTC.

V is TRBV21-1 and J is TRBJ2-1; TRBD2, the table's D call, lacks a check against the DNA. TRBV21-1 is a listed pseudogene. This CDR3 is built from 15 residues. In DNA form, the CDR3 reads TGTGCCAGCAGCAAAGATCGTTTACTAGCGGGTGAGCAGTTCTTC. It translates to CASSKDRLLAGEQFF.

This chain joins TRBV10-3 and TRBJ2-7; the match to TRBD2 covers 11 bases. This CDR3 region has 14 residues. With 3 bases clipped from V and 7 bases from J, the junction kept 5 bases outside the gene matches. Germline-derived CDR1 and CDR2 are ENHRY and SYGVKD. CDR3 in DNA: TGTGCCATCAGTGATCTAGCGGGGGGTGAAGAGCAGTACTTC. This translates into CAISDLAGGEEQYF.

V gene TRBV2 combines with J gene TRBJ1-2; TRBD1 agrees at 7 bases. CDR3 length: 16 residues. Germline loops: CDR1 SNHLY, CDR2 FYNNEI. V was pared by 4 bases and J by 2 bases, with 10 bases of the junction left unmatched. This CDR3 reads CASSVRDRELNYGYTF. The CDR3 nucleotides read TGTGCCAGCAGTGTCAGAGACAGGGAACTCAACTATGGCTACACCTTC.

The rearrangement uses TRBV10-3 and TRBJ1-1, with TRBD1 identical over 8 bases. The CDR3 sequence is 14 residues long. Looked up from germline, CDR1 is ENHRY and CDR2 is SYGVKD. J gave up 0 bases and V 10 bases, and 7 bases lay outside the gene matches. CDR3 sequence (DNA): TGTGCCACACAGGGGGGCCTCATGAACACTGAAGCTTTCTTT. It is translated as CATQGGLMNTEAFF.

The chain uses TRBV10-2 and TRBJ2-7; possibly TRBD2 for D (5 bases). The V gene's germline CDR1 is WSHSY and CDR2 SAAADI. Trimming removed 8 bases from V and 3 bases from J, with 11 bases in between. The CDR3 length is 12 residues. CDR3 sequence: CASADRGYEQYF. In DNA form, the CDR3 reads TGCGCCAGCGCCGATCGGGGCTACGAGCAGTACTTC.

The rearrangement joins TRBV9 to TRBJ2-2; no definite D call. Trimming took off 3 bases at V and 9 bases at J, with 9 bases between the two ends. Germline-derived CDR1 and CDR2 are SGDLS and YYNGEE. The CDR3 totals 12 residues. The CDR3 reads CASSAGSRELFF. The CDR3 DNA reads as TGTGCCAGCAGCGCTGGGTCGCGGGAGCTGTTTTTT.

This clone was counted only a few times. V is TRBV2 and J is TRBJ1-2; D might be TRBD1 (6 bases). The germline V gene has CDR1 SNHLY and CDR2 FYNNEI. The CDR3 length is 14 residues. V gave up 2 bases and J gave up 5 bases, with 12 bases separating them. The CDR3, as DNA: TGTGCCAGCAGTGAATCAGGGGAGCGGTATGGCTACACCTTC. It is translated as CASSESGERYGYTF. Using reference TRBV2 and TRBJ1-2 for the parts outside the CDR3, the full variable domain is EPEVTQTPSHQVTQMGQEVILRCVPISNHLYFYWYRQILGQKVEFLVSFYNNEISEKSEIFDDQFSVERPDGSNFTLKIRSTKLEDSAMYFCASSESGERYGYTFGSGTRLTVV.

CDR3 sequence: CASSGTFPGQGKFIYGYTF. CDR3 nucleotides: TGTGCCAGCAGTGGCACCTTTCCGGGACAGGGTAAATTTATCTATGGCTACACCTTC. The V call is TRBV6-1, the J call TRBJ1-2; 9 bases are a match to TRBD1. V lost 4 bases and J lost 4; bases outside the gene matches: 19. Germline loops: CDR1 MNHNS, CDR2 SASEGT. The CDR3 covers 19 residues.

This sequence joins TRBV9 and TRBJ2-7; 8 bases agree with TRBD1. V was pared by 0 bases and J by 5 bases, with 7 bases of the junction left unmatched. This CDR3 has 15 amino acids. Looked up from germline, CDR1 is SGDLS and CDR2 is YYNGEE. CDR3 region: CASSVGLGQANEQYF. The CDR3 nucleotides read TGTGCCAGCAGCGTAGGGCTGGGACAGGCCAACGAGCAGTACTTC.

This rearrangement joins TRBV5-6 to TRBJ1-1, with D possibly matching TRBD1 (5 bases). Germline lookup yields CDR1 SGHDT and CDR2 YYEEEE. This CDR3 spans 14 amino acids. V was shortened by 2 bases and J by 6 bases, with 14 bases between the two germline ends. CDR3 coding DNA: TGTGCCAGCAGCTTAAGGGGCCCGAAATCTGAAGCTTTCTTT. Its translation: CASSLRGPKSEAFF. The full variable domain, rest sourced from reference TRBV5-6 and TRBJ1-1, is DAGVTQSPTHLIKTRGQQVTLRCSPKSGHDTVSWYQQALGQGPQFIFQYYEEEERQRGNFPDRFSGHQFPNYSSELNVNALLLGDSALYLCASSLRGPKSEAFFGQGTRLTVV.

The CDR3 region has the DNA TGTGCCAGCTCCCGGGGGACCCTGACCGCTAACTATGGCTACACCTTC. This translates into CASSRGTLTANYGYTF. The gene calls are TRBV18 and TRBJ1-2; D is perhaps TRBD1 (5 bases). V gave up 6 bases and J gave up 0 bases, with 17 bases separating them. From germline, CDR1 is KGHSH and CDR2 LQKENI. The CDR3 totals 16 residues.

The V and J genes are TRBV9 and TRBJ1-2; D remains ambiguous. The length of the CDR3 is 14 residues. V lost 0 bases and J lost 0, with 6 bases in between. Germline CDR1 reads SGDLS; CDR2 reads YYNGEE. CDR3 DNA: TGTGCCAGCAGCGTAGATAGCCCTAACTATGGCTACACCTTC. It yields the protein CASSVDSPNYGYTF.

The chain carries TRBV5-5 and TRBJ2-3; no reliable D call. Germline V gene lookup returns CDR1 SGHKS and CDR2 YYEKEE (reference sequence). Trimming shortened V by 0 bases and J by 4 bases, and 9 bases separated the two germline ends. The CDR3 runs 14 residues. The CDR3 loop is CASSLELRSDTQYF. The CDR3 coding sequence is TGTGCCAGCAGCTTGGAGCTTCGTTCAGATACGCAGTATTTT.